The 11 T cell receptor beta chains below come from one sample, sequenced in a study of T cells in Graves' hyperthyroidism and ophthalmopathy. The CDR3 regions of TCR beta were amplified from RNA transcripts. The HTBI primer set was used in a first-round RT-PCR of the TCR CDR3. TCRdb re-called the multiplex PCR reads through MiXCR, storing one row per CDR3 protein. The table has some 300,000 distinct CDR3 sequences, about an eighth seen once; the top ten hold around 7.9%. Sequenced sample: blood. These TCRs come from a woman under 40 with Graves' hyperthyroidism that later progressed to Graves' ophthalmopathy.

This clonotype occurred a few times. The CDR3 DNA reads as TGCGCCAGCAGCCAGGGGACAGGGATTAATGAAAAACTGTTTTTT. Protein product: CASSQGTGINEKLFF. The gene calls are TRBV4-3 and TRBJ1-4, with 9 bases aligning to TRBD1. The CDR3 contains 15 residues. Trimming removed 3 bases from V and 4 bases from J; junction bases left unmatched: 3. Germline V gives CDR1 LGHNA, CDR2 YSLEER.

This clonotype has a handful of counts. The chain uses TRBV5-1 and TRBJ2-1; D unresolved. Germline CDR1 SGHRS, CDR2 YFSETQ. V lost 2 bases and J 9 bases, leaving 6 bases between the germline ends. This CDR3 region has 11 residues. In nucleotides, the CDR3 is TGCGCCAGCAGCTTCAGTATTGAGCAGTTCTTC. This codes for CASSFSIEQFF.

This clonotype showed up just a few times. An end of the junction differs from the germline gene, which may be a read error. This chain uses TRBV7-2 with TRBJ1-5; no clear D. This CDR3 has 14 residues. Per germline, CDR1 SGHTA and CDR2 FQGNSA. CDR3 amino acids: CANSLEDLNQPQHF. The CDR3 DNA follows: TGTGCCAACAGCTTAGAGGATCTCAATCAGCCCCAGCATTTT.

In its sample, this clonotype was seen many times. The chain uses TRBV5-8 and TRBJ1-1; D not certain. Germline CDR1 is SGHTS and CDR2 is YDEGEE. The CDR3 consists of 13 residues. V lost 5 bases to trimming and J lost 1 base, with 9 bases between them. The CDR3 is CASRVTENTEAFF. The CDR3 DNA is TGTGCCAGCAGAGTAACGGAGAACACTGAAGCTTTCTTT. Together with reference TRBV5-8 and TRBJ1-1, the CDR3 gives the full variable domain: EAGVTQSPTHLIKTRGQQATLRCSPISGHTSVYWYQQALGLGLQFLLWYDEGEERNRGNFPPRFSGRQFPNYSSELNVNALELEDSALYLCASRVTENTEAFFGQGTRLTVV.

This clonotype has a count of ten or more. This chain joins TRBV6-1 and TRBJ1-1; D gene ambiguous. Germline V gene lookup returns CDR1 MNHNS and CDR2 SASEGT. The CDR3 extends over 13 amino acids. V dropped 5 bases and J dropped 1 base, with 8 bases sitting between them. The DNA of the CDR3 is TGTGCCAGCAGTACTATGGCGAACACTGAAGCTTTCTTT. This codes for CASSTMANTEAFF.

This clonotype occurred many times. The V call is TRBV6-1, the J call TRBJ2-7; maybe TRBD1 (5 bases). The CDR3 is 16 residues long. Germline V lookup: CDR1 MNHNS, CDR2 SASEGT. The germline V and J ends were trimmed by 10 bases and 7 bases, with 29 bases remaining between them. DNA for the CDR3: TGTGCCACCGACACGGAACTCAGGGTACCTCCCGCGGAGCAGTACTTC. It yields the protein CATDTELRVPPAEQYF.

This sequence joins TRBV18 and TRBJ2-7, with D perhaps TRBD1 (6 bases). CDR1 and CDR2 from the germline V gene are KGHSH and LQKENI. V was trimmed by 2 bases and J by 6 bases, leaving 8 bases between them. CDR3 size: 12 residues. In DNA form, the CDR3 reads TGTGCCAGCTCACCAAACAGGGTCGAGCAGTACTTC. Translation gives CASSPNRVEQYF. The variable domain in full, completed from reference TRBV18 and TRBJ2-7, reads NAGVMQNPRHLVRRRGQEARLRCSPMKGHSHVYWYRQLPEEGLKFMVYLQKENIIDESGMPKERFSAEFPKEGPSILRIQQVVRGDSAAYFCASSPNRVEQYFGPGTRLTVT.

This clonotype was counted a few times. The CDR3: CASAMVGGGRTEAFF. The CDR3 DNA follows: TGTGCTAGTGCCATGGTGGGGGGGGGACGCACTGAAGCTTTCTTT. The V call is TRBV12-5, the J call TRBJ1-1; tentative D call: TRBD1 (5 bases). Germline CDR1 reads LGHNT; CDR2 reads FRNRAP. This CDR3 is built from 15 residues. Between the trimmed V and J ends, which lost 7 bases and 4 bases, there was a span of 19 bases.

This clonotype was detected many times. The rearrangement uses TRBV7-8 and TRBJ2-1; perhaps D is TRBD1 or TRBD2 (7 bases each). Deletions cut 1 base from V and 8 bases from J, with 18 bases between. CDR1 is SGHVS and CDR2 is FQNEAQ in the germline V gene. CDR3 length: 16 amino acids. CDR3 bases: TGTGCCAGCAGCTTAGGGGGGAGGGGGCTTTTGGATGAGCAGTTCTTC. Protein sequence: CASSLGGRGLLDEQFF.

The rearrangement links TRBV4-1 to TRBJ2-5; D ambiguous. V was clipped by 0 bases and J by 5 bases, with 7 bases between them. CDR1 and CDR2 (germline): MGHRA, YSYEKL. The CDR3 length is 13 residues. The CDR3 region has the DNA TGCGCCAGCAGCCAAGACCCCTACGAGACCCAGTACTTC. Translating it yields CASSQDPYETQYF.

This clonotype was detected ten times or more. The V and J genes are TRBV11-3 and TRBJ2-5; TRBD2 matches 8 bases. Germline V gene sequence: CDR1 SGHNT, CDR2 YENEEA. Unmatched junction bases numbered 11, after V lost 4 bases and J lost 1 base. This CDR3 has 17 residues. DNA for the CDR3: TGTGCCAGCAGCTCCGGGGGGGGGGAGGCCCTCCAAGAGACCCAGTACTTC. It translates to CASSSGGGEALQETQYF.